Listed here are 25 T cell receptor beta chains from one sample, sequenced in a study of cytomegalovirus exposure and HLA in healthy donors. PCR was performed using 60 Vbeta and 13 Jbeta primers. Some clones are missing from TCRdb's copy, which holds only in-frame ones; the method was immunoSEQ multiplex PCR. This sample has approximately 170,000 clones, with around two thirds found just once. Material for sequencing was PBMCs. These receptors originate from a middle-aged man in good health and CMV-seronegative.

In regard to this clone: The sample holds other DNA sequences that translate to the same CDR3. This sequence joins TRBV5-1 and TRBJ1-1; TRBD1 aligns across 7 bases. The ends lost 5 bases at V and 1 base at J; junction bases unmatched: 5. Germline CDR1 and CDR2: SGHRS and YFSETQ. The CDR3 has 14 amino acids. In nucleotides, the CDR3 is TGCGCCAGCAGTTCCAGGACAGGGAACACTGAAGCTTTCTTT. It is translated as CASSSRTGNTEAFF.

This chain links TRBV5-5 with TRBJ2-2; 7 nucleotides line up with TRBD2. With 5 bases clipped from V and 4 bases from J, the junction kept 8 bases outside the gene matches. The V gene's germline CDR1 is SGHKS and CDR2 YYEKEE (reference sequence). The CDR3 consists of 15 residues. The CDR3 spells CASSTSGTFTGELFF. The CDR3 nucleotides are TGTGCCAGCAGTACCAGCGGGACCTTCACCGGGGAGCTGTTTTTT. Drawing the rest from reference TRBV5-5 and TRBJ2-2, the complete variable domain is DAGVTQSPTHLIKTRGQQVTLRCSPISGHKSVSWYQQVLGQGPQFIFQYYEKEERGRGNFPDRFSARQFPNYSSELNVNALLLGDSALYLCASSTSGTFTGELFFGEGSRLTVL.

The chain couples TRBV5-5 to TRBJ1-1; no firm D call. The CDR3 length is 14 residues. CDR1 is SGHKS and CDR2 is YYEKEE in the germline V gene (reference sequence). Deletions cut 4 bases from V and 1 base from J, with 11 bases between. The CDR3 DNA reads as TGTGCCAGCAGCCCCTACGGCGGGAACACTGAAGCTTTCTTT. Its translation: CASSPYGGNTEAFF. Variable domain in full (rest from reference TRBV5-5 and TRBJ1-1): DAGVTQSPTHLIKTRGQQVTLRCSPISGHKSVSWYQQVLGQGPQFIFQYYEKEERGRGNFPDRFSARQFPNYSSELNVNALLLGDSALYLCASSPYGGNTEAFFGQGTRLTVV.

V gene TRBV6-1 combines with J gene TRBJ1-5; no reliable D call. This CDR3 spans 13 amino acids. The V and J ends lost 3 bases and 3 bases respectively, with 6 bases between them. Per germline, CDR1 MNHNS and CDR2 SASEGT. The DNA for the CDR3 is TGTGCCAGCAGTGAGAGCCCCAATCAGCCCCAGCATTTT. Encoded protein: CASSESPNQPQHF.

This clone was observed once. One end of the junction varies from germline; a read error may be responsible. The rearrangement links TRBV28 to TRBJ1-2; a possible D gene is TRBD1 (5 bases). The CDR3 loop spans 15 amino acids. Looked up from germline, CDR1 is MDHEN and CDR2 is SYDVKM. The CDR3 DNA reads as TGTGCCAGCAGTTTAGGGGGGGGAGGGAGCTATGGCTACACTTTC. As protein: CASSLGGGGSYGYTF.

In this sample, this clone turned up a few times. J is TRBJ1-2 and V is TRBV7-2; the match to TRBD1 covers 8 bases. The length of the CDR3 is 15 residues. Per the germline V gene, CDR1 is SGHTA and CDR2 is FQGNSA. Trimming took 1 base from V and 4 from J; bases not matched to a gene: 5. For the CDR3, the DNA is TGTGCCAGCAGCTTAGGTTCGGGACAGGCCTATGGCTACACCTTC. Protein sequence: CASSLGSGQAYGYTF. The whole variable domain, remainder taken from reference TRBV7-2 and TRBJ1-2, is GAGVSQSPSNKVTEKGKDVELRCDPISGHTALYWYRQSLGQGLEFLIYFQGNSAPDKSGLPSDRFSAERTGGSVSTLTIQRTQQEDSAVYLCASSLGSGQAYGYTFGSGTRLTVV.

The chain joins TRBV7-9 to TRBJ1-1, with D possibly being TRBD1 (5 bases). The CDR3 spans 16 residues. Germline V gene sequence: CDR1 SEHNR, CDR2 FQNEAQ (reference sequence). Trimming removed 1 base at V and 1 base at J, with 13 bases between. The CDR3 region has the DNA TGTGCCAGCAGCTTAGGGGGGGGGAGGCCGAACACTGAAGCTTTCTTT. This sequence encodes CASSLGGGRPNTEAFF.

The V gene is TRBV7-8, the J gene TRBJ1-4; the D is unclear. Germline V CDR1 and CDR2: SGHVS, FQNEAQ. This CDR3 region has 14 residues. V dropped 7 bases and J dropped 0 bases, with 9 bases sitting between them. CDR3 sequence: CASTRLATNEKLFF. The CDR3, as DNA: TGTGCCAGCACCCGACTCGCAACTAATGAAAAACTGTTTTTT.

The gene calls are TRBV28 and TRBJ1-2; possibly TRBD1 for D (5 bases). The germline CDR1 and CDR2 sequences are MDHEN and SYDVKM. The CDR3 has 12 residues. V was pared by 10 bases and J by 4 bases, with 13 bases between. As DNA, the CDR3 is TGTGCCACCGACGGGGGGGGCTATGGCTACACCTTC. Translating it yields CATDGGGYGYTF.

This chain connects TRBV18 to TRBJ2-1; TRBD2 matches 11 bases. V lost 1 base and J lost 3; bases outside the gene matches: 8. The V gene's germline CDR1 is KGHSH and CDR2 LQKENI. The CDR3 sequence is 18 residues long. The CDR3 DNA reads TGTGCCAGCTCACCACGGGTTGCTAGCGGGGGGTTCTACAATGAGCAGTTCTTC. Translating it yields CASSPRVASGGFYNEQFF. The full variable domain, its missing parts supplied by reference TRBV18 and TRBJ2-1, is NAGVMQNPRHLVRRRGQEARLRCSPMKGHSHVYWYRQLPEEGLKFMVYLQKENIIDESGMPKERFSAEFPKEGPSILRIQQVVRGDSAAYFCASSPRVASGGFYNEQFFGPGTRLTVL.

The rearrangement uses TRBV7-8 and TRBJ2-3; D is possibly TRBD1 (6 bases). V lost 5 bases, J lost 1 base, and 16 bases lay in between. CDR3 size: 16 residues. Germline CDR1 and CDR2: SGHVS and FQNEAQ. The CDR3 DNA reads as TGTGCCAGCAGCCATGTCACAGGGATCCGCACAGATACGCAGTATTTT. It is translated as CASSHVTGIRTDTQYF.

The chain couples TRBV19 to TRBJ2-3; D possibly corresponds to TRBD1 (6 bases). Germline V gene lookup returns CDR1 LNHDA and CDR2 SQIVND (reference sequence). The CDR3 is 13 residues long. V dropped 5 bases and J dropped 4 bases, with 10 bases sitting between them. The CDR3 DNA is TGTGCCAGTAGTCGGGCAGGGGCAGATACGCAGTATTTT. Protein product: CASSRAGADTQYF.

The V gene is TRBV5-1, the J gene TRBJ2-6; D not certain. Trimming took off 0 bases at V and 0 bases at J, with 13 bases between the two ends. The CDR3 spans 18 residues. CDR1 SGHRS and CDR2 YFSETQ come from the germline V gene. CDR3 loop: CASSLGGRPNSGANVLTF. CDR3 in DNA: TGCGCCAGCAGCTTGGGTGGCAGGCCAAACTCTGGGGCCAACGTCCTGACTTTC.

This chain connects TRBV11-2 to TRBJ1-1, with D maybe TRBD1 (5 bases). Germline V gene data show CDR1 as SGHAT and CDR2 as FQNNGV. The CDR3 is 13 residues long. V shed 2 bases and J shed 5 bases, with 9 bases lying between them. CDR3 bases: TGTGCCAGCAGCTTATTAAGGGGTACTGAAGCTTTCTTT. It is translated as CASSLLRGTEAFF.

The V gene is TRBV7-2, the J gene TRBJ2-7; D remains ambiguous. Germline lookup yields CDR1 SGHTA and CDR2 FQGNSA. With 0 bases removed from V and 4 bases from J, the gap between germline ends came to 10 bases. There are 14 residues in the CDR3. CDR3 DNA: TGTGCCAGCAGCTTAGCGTTGTCGTCTTACGAGCAGTACTTC. It yields the protein CASSLALSSYEQYF.

The CDR3 sequence: CASRLGENTEAFF. As DNA, the CDR3 is TGTGCCAGCAGACTAGGAGAGAACACTGAAGCTTTCTTT. The chain joins TRBV7-2 to TRBJ1-1; D remains unclear. The CDR3 is 13 residues long. V was shortened by 6 bases and J by 1 base, with 9 bases between the two germline ends. Germline V lookup: CDR1 SGHTA, CDR2 FQGNSA.

The chain joins TRBV9 to TRBJ2-5; 10 bases match TRBD2. Germline V gene lookup returns CDR1 SGDLS and CDR2 YYNGEE. The CDR3 is made up of 15 amino acids. The V gene end was trimmed by 3 bases and the J gene end by 4 bases; junction bases not matched to a gene: 6. CDR3 protein: CASSDGAGGPETQYF. The DNA for the CDR3 is TGTGCCAGCAGCGATGGAGCGGGGGGGCCAGAGACCCAGTACTTC.

The J gene is TRBJ2-2, the V gene TRBV4-3; D is perhaps TRBD2 (6 bases). Trimming took off 0 bases at V and 1 base at J, with 9 bases between the two ends. Germline V gene lookup returns CDR1 LGHNA and CDR2 YSLEER. This CDR3 has 16 amino acids. The CDR3 region has the DNA TGCGCCAGCAGCCAAGAAGGAGGGCGGAACACCGGGGAGCTGTTTTTT. Translated: CASSQEGGRNTGELFF.

V usage is TRBV11-3 and J usage is TRBJ2-3; 7 bases agree with TRBD2. The germline gives CDR1 SGHNT, CDR2 YENEEA. The CDR3 is 16 residues long. V shed 1 base, J shed 2 bases, and the junction held 6 bases outside the gene matches. The CDR3 loop reads CASSLGRLADTDTQYF. Written as DNA, the CDR3 is TGTGCCAGCAGCTTAGGAAGGCTAGCGGACACAGATACGCAGTATTTT. The variable domain in full, with the rest retrieved from reference TRBV11-3 and TRBJ2-3, is EAGVVQSPRYKIIEKKQPVAFWCNPISGHNTLYWYLQNLGQGPELLIRYENEEAVDDSQLPKDRFSAERLKGVDSTLKIQPAELGDSAVYLCASSLGRLADTDTQYFGPGTRLTVL.

As regards this clone: Other DNA sequences from this sample encode an identical CDR3 as well. This chain links TRBV5-6 with TRBJ2-7, with 7 bases lining up with TRBD2. CDR1 is SGHDT, CDR2 YYEEEE, per germline. Losses at the gene ends were 4 bases for V and 3 bases for J; bases not matched to a gene: 7. The CDR3 sequence is 14 residues long. The CDR3 is CASSLSSGIYEQYF. CDR3 nucleotides: TGTGCCAGCAGCCTCTCTAGCGGTATCTACGAGCAGTACTTC. The full variable domain, its missing parts supplied by reference TRBV5-6 and TRBJ2-7, is DAGVTQSPTHLIKTRGQQVTLRCSPKSGHDTVSWYQQALGQGPQFIFQYYEEEERQRGNFPDRFSGHQFPNYSSELNVNALLLGDSALYLCASSLSSGIYEQYFGPGTRLTVT.

This clone occurred a few times. V usage is TRBV6-5 and J usage is TRBJ2-1, with 8 bases identical to TRBD2. Germline V gene data show CDR1 as MNHEY and CDR2 as SVGAGI. CDR3 length: 15 amino acids. V was pared by 7 bases and J by 4 bases, with 9 bases of the junction left unmatched. Here the CDR3 reads CASNPSGGRYNEQFF. CDR3 DNA sequence: TGTGCCAGCAACCCCTCGGGGGGGAGATACAATGAGCAGTTCTTC.

This rearrangement joins TRBV28 to TRBJ1-1; D not certain. The V gene lost 2 bases and the J gene lost 1 base, with 11 bases spanning the gap. From germline, CDR1 is MDHEN and CDR2 SYDVKM. The CDR3 runs to 15 residues. The CDR3 region has the DNA TGTGCCAGCAGTTTAGCGGCAGAGACGAACACTGAAGCTTTCTTT. Amino acid sequence: CASSLAAETNTEAFF.

The V gene is TRBV6-4, the J gene TRBJ2-2, with TRBD2 matching over 8 bases. Germline-derived CDR1 and CDR2 are MRHNA and SNTAGT. The V segment lost 4 bases and the J segment 4 bases; nucleotides outside the gene matches: 5. The CDR3 runs to 15 residues. The CDR3 reads CASSAATSVTGELFF. In DNA, the CDR3 is TGTGCCAGCAGTGCCGCGACTAGCGTCACCGGGGAGCTGTTTTTT.

V and J are TRBV7-8 and TRBJ1-5, with 9 bases lining up with TRBD1. Germline CDR1 reads SGHVS; CDR2 reads FQNEAQ. V lost 5 bases to trimming and J lost 8 bases; unmatched junction nucleotides: 10. The CDR3 sequence is 15 residues long. The DNA of the CDR3 is TGTGCCAGCAGCACGACAGGGGGTACCCTGGAGCCCCAGCATTTT. It is translated as CASSTTGGTLEPQHF.

This clone was seen just once. The J gene is TRBJ1-6, the V gene TRBV18; TRBD1 is a possible D gene (5 bases). Trimming took 6 bases from V and 7 from J, leaving 16 bases between them. CDR3 length: 15 residues. Per the germline V gene, CDR1 is KGHSH and CDR2 is LQKENI. The chain's CDR3 is CASSPRGGENSPLHF. The CDR3 DNA reads TGTGCCAGCTCCCCCCGGGGAGGGGAGAATTCACCCCTCCACTTT.